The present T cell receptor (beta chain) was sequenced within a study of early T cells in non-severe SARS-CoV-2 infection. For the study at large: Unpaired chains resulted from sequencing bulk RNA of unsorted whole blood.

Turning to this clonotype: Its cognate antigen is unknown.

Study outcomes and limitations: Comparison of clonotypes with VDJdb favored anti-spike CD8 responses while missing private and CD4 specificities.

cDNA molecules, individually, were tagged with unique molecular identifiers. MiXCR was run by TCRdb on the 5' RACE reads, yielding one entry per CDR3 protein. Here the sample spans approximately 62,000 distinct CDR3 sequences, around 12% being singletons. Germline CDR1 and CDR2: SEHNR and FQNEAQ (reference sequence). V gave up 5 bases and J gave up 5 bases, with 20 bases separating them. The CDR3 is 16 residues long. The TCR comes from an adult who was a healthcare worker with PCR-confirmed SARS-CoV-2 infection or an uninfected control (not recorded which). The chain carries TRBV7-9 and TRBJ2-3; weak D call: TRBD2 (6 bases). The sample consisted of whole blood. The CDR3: CASSKPSASNRDTQYF. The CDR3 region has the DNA TGTGCCAGCAGCAAGCCTAGCGCCTCCAATCGAGATACGCAGTATTTT. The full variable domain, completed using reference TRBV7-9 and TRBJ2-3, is DTGVSQNPRHKITKRGQNVTFRCDPISEHNRLYWYRQTLGQGPEFLTYFQNEAQLEKSRLLSDRFSAERPKGSFSTLEIQRTEQGDSAMYLCASSKPSASNRDTQYFGPGTRLTVL.